The rows below give T cell receptor beta chains drawn from one sample of a study of cytomegalovirus exposure and HLA in healthy donors. Measured with immunoSEQ multiplex PCR; TCRdb has only the in-frame clones, and not every one. This table has around 210,000 clones, around 79% appearing once. Sequencing used PBMCs. The origin of the receptors is a male donor in good health and CMV-seropositive. CDR3s include the opening cysteine and the closing phenylalanine or tryptophan. The D gene is left open where the match is weak. Clone size, where shown, is once, few, many, or a class for clones that have expanded.

j_gene | d_gene | v_gene | abundance | CDR3aa | CDR3nt
TRBJ1-1 | NA | TRBV7-2 | NA | CASSLAYLGQNTEAFF | TGTGCCAGCAGCTTAGCGTATTTAGGACAGAACACTGAAGCTTTCTTT
TRBJ2-2 | NA | TRBV7-8 | once | CASSSSAGELFF | TGTGCCAGCAGCTCCTCCGCCGGGGAGCTGTTTTTT
TRBJ2-1 | TRBD2 | TRBV6-5 | NA | CASSYPGLAVNEQFF | TGTGCCAGCAGTTACCCGGGACTAGCGGTCAATGAGCAGTTCTTC
TRBJ2-3 | NA | TRBV18 | NA | CASAGLLSTDTQYF | TGTGCCAGCGCCGGACTTCTTAGCACAGATACGCAGTATTTT
TRBJ2-7 | NA | TRBV28 | NA | CASKGGNYEQYF | TGTGCCAGCAAGGGCGGGAACTACGAGCAGTACTTC
TRBJ2-2 | TRBD1 | TRBV4-3 | few | CASSQVGTAVELFF | TGCGCCAGCAGCCAAGTAGGGACAGCTGTAGAGCTGTTTTTT
TRBJ2-7 | TRBD1 | TRBV5-4 | NA | CASSLALGQGTEQYF | TGTGCCAGCAGCTTGGCCTTAGGACAGGGCACCGAGCAGTACTTC
TRBJ2-1 | TRBD2 | TRBV4-2 | NA | CASSQDSFSGIYNEQFF | TGTGCCAGCAGCCAAGATAGTTTTAGCGGGATTTACAATGAGCAGTTCTTC
TRBJ2-7 | NA | TRBV29-1 | NA | CSVGRVGAYEQYF | TGCAGCGTTGGGAGGGTCGGAGCCTACGAGCAGTACTTC
TRBJ2-7 | NA | TRBV6-5 | NA | CASSREPYEQYF | TGTGCCAGCAGTCGCGAACCTTACGAGCAGTACTTC
TRBJ2-1 | NA | TRBV10-3 | NA | CAISPIGGKDEQFF | TGTGCCATCAGTCCAATTGGGGGCAAGGATGAGCAGTTCTTC
TRBJ2-5 | TRBD2 | TRBV6-1 | few | CASSRTSGGHQTQYF | TGTGCCAGCAGCAGGACTAGCGGGGGCCACCAGACCCAGTACTTC
TRBJ2-7 | TRBD1 | TRBV6-5 | NA | CASSPYRGRSYEQYF | TGTGCCAGCAGTCCTTACAGGGGGCGCTCCTACGAGCAGTACTTC
TRBJ2-5 | TRBD2 | TRBV4-3 | NA | CASSRRLAGGQETQYF | TGCGCCAGCAGCCGTCGACTAGCGGGGGGACAAGAGACCCAGTACTTC
TRBJ2-3 | TRBD2 | TRBV29-1 | NA | CSVEGVASGSSDTQYF | TGCAGCGTTGAAGGAGTTGCTAGCGGGAGTTCAGATACGCAGTATTTT
TRBJ2-1 | TRBD2 | TRBV5-1 | NA | CASTYGGVREQFF | TGCGCCAGCACTTACGGGGGGGTCCGGGAGCAGTTCTTC
TRBJ2-3 | TRBD2 | TRBV19 | NA | CASSYLAGTDTQYF | TGTGCCAGTAGTTATCTAGCGGGCACAGATACGCAGTATTTT
TRBJ1-4 | NA | TRBV5-1 | NA | CASSLLTAPSVLFF | TGCGCCAGCAGCTTGTTGACAGCCCCTAGTGTTCTGTTTTTT
TRBJ2-7 | TRBD2 | TRBV5-4 | NA | CASSLDLGRGEQYF | TGTGCCAGCAGCTTGGATCTGGGGAGGGGAGAGCAGTACTTC
TRBJ2-2 | TRBD1 | TRBV27 | NA | CASLTGKTGELFF | TGTGCCAGCTTGACAGGGAAGACCGGGGAGCTGTTTTTT
TRBJ2-7 | TRBD2 | TRBV7-3 | once | CASSLTGAGSHEQYF | TGTGCCAGCAGCTTAACCGGAGCGGGATCGCACGAGCAGTACTTC
TRBJ2-3 | NA | TRBV4-1 | NA | CASSPGGQGKEDTQYF | TGCGCCAGCAGCCCCGGTGGGCAGGGGAAAGAAGATACGCAGTATTTT
TRBJ1-3 | NA | TRBV11-3 | few | CASSLDSGNTIYF | TGTGCCAGCAGCCTCGACAGTGGAAACACCATATATTTT
TRBJ1-2 | NA | TRBV6-5 | NA | CASRLQGANYGYTF | TGTGCCAGCAGACTACAGGGAGCTAACTATGGCTACACCTTC
TRBJ2-7 | TRBD1 | TRBV29-1 | NA | CSVRTGKEQQYF | TGCAGCGTTCGGACAGGGAAGGAGCAGCAGTACTTC